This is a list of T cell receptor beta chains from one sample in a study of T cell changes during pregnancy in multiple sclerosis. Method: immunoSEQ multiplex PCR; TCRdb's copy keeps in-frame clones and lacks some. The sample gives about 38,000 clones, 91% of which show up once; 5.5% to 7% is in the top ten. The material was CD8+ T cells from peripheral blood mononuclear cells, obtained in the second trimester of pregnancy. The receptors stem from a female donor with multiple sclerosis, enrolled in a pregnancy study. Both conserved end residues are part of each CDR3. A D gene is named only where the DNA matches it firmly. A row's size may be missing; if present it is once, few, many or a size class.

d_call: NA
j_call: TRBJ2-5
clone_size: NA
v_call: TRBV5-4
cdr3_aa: CASSQDSQETQYF
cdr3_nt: TGTGCCAGCAGCCAGGACAGTCAAGAGACCCAGTACTTC

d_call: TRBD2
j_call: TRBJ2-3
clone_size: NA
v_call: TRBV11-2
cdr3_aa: CASSFFGRELTDTQYF
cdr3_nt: TGTGCCAGCAGCTTTTTTGGGCGGGAGCTCACAGATACGCAGTATTTT

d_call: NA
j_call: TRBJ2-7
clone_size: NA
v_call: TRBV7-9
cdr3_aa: CASSLHRQKTLQGEQYF
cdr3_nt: TGTGCCAGCAGCCTCCACCGACAGAAGACTTTGCAAGGCGAGCAGTACTTC

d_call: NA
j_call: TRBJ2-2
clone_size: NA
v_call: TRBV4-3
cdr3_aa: CASSQGFSDTPSGSTGELFF
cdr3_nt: TGCGCCAGCAGCCAAGGATTTTCAGATACTCCTTCGGGGAGCACCGGGGAGCTGTTTTTT

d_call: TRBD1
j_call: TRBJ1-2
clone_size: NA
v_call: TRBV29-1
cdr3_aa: CSAAGQTLNYGYTF
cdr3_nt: TGCAGCGCCGCGGGACAGACCCTTAACTATGGCTACACCTTC

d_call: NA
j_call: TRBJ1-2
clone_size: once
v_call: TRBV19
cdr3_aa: CASSISMVVGYTF
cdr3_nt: TGTGCCAGTAGTATATCGATGGTAGTTGGCTACACCTTC

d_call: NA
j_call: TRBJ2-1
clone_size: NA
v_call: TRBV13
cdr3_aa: CASSSLETTNNEQFF
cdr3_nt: TGTGCCAGCAGCTCCCTCGAGACTACAAACAATGAGCAGTTCTTC

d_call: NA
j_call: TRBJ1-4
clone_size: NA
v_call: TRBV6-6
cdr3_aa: CASLRDLGARGEKLFF
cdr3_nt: TGTGCCAGCTTGCGGGACTTAGGAGCGAGAGGAGAAAAACTGTTTTTT

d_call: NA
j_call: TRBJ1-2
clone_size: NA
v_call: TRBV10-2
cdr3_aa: CASSDTEYGYTF
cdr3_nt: TGCGCCAGCAGTGATACTGAGTATGGCTACACCTTC

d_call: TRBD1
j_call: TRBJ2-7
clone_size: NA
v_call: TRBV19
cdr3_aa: CASSRAGQGFSYEQYF
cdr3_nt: TGTGCCAGTAGTAGGGCGGGACAGGGCTTTTCCTACGAGCAGTACTTC

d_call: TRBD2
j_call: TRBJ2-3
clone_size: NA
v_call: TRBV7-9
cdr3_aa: CASSGGTSGRVDTQYF
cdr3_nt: TGTGCCAGCAGCGGGGGGACTAGCGGGAGGGTGGATACGCAGTATTTT

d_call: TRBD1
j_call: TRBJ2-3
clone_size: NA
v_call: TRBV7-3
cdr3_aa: CASSPTLTGNTDTQYF
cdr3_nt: TGTGCCAGCTCCCCAACACTGACAGGGAACACAGATACGCAGTATTTT

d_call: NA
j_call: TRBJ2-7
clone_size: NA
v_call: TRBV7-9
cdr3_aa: CASSPSRSEQYF
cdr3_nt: TGTGCCAGCAGCCCCTCTCGGTCCGAGCAGTACTTC

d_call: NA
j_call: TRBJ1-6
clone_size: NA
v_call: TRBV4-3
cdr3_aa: CASSQDGEVLDSPLHF
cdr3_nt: TGCGCCAGCAGCCAGGATGGGGAGGTCCTTGATTCACCCCTCCACTTT

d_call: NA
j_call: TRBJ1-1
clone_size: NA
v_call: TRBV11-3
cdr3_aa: CASSLRDKGIDTEAFF
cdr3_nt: TGTGCCAGCAGCTTGAGGGACAAGGGCATTGACACTGAAGCTTTCTTT

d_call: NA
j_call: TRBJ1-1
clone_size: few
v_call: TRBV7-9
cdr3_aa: CASSPRTGGDKTEAFF
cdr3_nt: TGTGCCAGCAGCCCGAGGACGGGCGGGGATAAGACTGAAGCTTTCTTT

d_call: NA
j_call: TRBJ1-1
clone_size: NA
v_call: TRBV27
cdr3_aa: CASSLSRKGSTEAFF
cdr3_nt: TGTGCCAGCAGTTTATCCAGAAAGGGGTCCACTGAAGCTTTCTTT

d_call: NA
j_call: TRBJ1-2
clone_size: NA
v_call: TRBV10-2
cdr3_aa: CASSESWGRRWGYTF
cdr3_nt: TGCGCCAGCAGTGAGTCCTGGGGGCGCAGATGGGGCTACACCTTC

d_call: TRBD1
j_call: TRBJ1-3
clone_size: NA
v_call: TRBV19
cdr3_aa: CASSPDRGSENTIYF
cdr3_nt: TGTGCCAGTAGCCCGGACAGGGGGTCTGAAAACACCATATATTTT

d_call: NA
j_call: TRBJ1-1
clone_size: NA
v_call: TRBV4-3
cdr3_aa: CASSQDRGEGTEAFF
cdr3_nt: TGCGCCAGCAGCCAAGATCGGGGGGAGGGGACTGAAGCTTTCTTT

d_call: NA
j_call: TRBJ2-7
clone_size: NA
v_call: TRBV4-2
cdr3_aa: CASSQVSGVVSYEQYF
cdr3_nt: TGTGCCAGCAGCCAAGTTTCAGGGGTCGTCTCCTACGAGCAGTACTTC

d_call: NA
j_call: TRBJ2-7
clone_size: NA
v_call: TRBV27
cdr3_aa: CASSLSTGLSKDEQYF
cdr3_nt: TGTGCCAGCAGTTTATCTACAGGGTTAAGTAAGGACGAGCAGTACTTC

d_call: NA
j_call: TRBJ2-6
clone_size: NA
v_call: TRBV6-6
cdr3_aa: CASRHGLRSGANVLTF
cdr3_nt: TGTGCCAGCCGACACGGACTCCGCTCTGGGGCCAACGTCCTGACTTTC

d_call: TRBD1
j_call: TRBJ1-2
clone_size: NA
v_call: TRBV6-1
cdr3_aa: CASSPGTEGSGYTF
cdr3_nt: TGTGCCAGCAGCCCCGGGACAGAAGGCTCTGGCTACACCTTC

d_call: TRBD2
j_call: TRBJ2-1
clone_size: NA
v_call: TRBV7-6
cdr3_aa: CASSLGLAAPYNEQFF
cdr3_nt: TGTGCCAGCAGCTTGGGACTAGCGGCCCCCTACAATGAGCAGTTCTTC

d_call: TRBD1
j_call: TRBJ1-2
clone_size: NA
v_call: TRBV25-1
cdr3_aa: CATRTWDRGLVGYTF
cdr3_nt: TGTGCCACCAGAACCTGGGACAGGGGGCTTGTTGGCTACACCTTC

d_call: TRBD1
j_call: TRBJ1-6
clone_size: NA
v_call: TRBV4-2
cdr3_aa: CASSQEGTVASPLHF
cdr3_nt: TGTGCCAGCAGCCAGGAAGGGACAGTTGCTTCACCCCTCCACTTT

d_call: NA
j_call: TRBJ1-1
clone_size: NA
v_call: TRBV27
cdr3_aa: CASSLKPLGTEAFF
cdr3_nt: TGTGCCAGCAGTTTAAAGCCGCTCGGCACTGAAGCTTTCTTT

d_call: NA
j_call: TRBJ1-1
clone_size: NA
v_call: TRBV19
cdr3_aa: CASSIYDSGNTEAFF
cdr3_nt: TGTGCCAGTAGTATATACGACAGTGGAAACACTGAAGCTTTCTTT

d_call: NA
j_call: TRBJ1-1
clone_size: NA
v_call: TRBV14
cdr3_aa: CASSQDLSGANTEAFF
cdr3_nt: TGTGCCAGCAGCCAAGACCTGAGCGGGGCGAACACTGAAGCTTTCTTT

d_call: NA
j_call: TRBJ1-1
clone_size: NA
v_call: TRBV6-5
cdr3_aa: CASSYGQTNTEAFF
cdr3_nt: TGTGCCAGCAGTTACGGGCAGACGAACACTGAAGCTTTCTTT

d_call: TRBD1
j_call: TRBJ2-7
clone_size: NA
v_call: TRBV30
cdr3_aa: CAWTDRGFHEQYF
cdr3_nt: TGTGCCTGGACAGACAGGGGATTCCACGAGCAGTACTTC

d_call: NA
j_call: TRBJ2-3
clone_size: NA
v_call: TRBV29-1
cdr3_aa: CSGDPLLNTDTQYF
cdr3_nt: TGCAGCGGAGATCCCTTACTTAACACAGATACGCAGTATTTT

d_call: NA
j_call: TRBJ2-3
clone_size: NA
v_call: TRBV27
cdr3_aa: CASSAGTDPTTDTQYF
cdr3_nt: TGTGCCAGCAGTGCGGGGACAGATCCTACCACAGATACGCAGTATTTT

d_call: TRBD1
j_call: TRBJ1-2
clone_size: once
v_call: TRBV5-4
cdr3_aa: CASSWGTGYEYYGYTF
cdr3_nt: TGTGCCAGCAGCTGGGGGACAGGGTATGAGTACTATGGCTACACCTTC

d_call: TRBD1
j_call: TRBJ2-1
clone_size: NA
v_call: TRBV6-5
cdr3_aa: CAGGTGAYNEQFF
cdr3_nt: TGTGCCGGGGGGACAGGGGCCTACAATGAGCAGTTCTTC

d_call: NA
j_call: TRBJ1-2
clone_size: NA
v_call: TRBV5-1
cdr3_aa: CASSFLSAGDYGYTF
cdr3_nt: TGCGCCAGCAGCTTCCTTTCGGCGGGCGACTATGGCTACACCTTC

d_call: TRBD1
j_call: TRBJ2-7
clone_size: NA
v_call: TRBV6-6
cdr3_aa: CASRQGLDEQYF
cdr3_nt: TGTGCCAGCAGACAGGGGTTGGACGAGCAGTACTTC

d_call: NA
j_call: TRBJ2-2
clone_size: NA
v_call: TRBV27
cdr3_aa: CASSQTGGELFF
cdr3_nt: TGTGCCAGCAGTCAAACGGGAGGGGAGCTGTTTTTT

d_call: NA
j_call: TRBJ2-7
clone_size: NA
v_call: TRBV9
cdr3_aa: CASTPGDPQSQQYF
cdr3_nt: TGTGCCAGCACACCGGGGGACCCTCAGTCGCAGCAGTACTTC

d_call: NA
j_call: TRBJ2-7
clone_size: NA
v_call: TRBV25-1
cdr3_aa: CASRGRGSRTPYEQYF
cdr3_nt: TGTGCCAGCAGGGGGAGGGGGTCGAGGACGCCCTACGAGCAGTACTTC

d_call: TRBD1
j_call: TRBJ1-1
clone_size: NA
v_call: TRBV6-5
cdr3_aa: CASSSDRGRTEAFF
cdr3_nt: TGTGCCAGCAGTTCGGACAGGGGGCGGACTGAAGCTTTCTTT

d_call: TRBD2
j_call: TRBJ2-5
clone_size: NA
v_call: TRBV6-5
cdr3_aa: CASSHLAVQETQYF
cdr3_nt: TGTGCCAGCAGTCATCTAGCGGTACAAGAGACCCAGTACTTC

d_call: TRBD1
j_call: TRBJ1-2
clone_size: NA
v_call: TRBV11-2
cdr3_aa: CASSSGTGSGYTF
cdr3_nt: TGTGCCAGCAGCTCGGGGACAGGGAGTGGCTACACCTTC

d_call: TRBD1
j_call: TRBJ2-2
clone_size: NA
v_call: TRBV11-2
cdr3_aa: CASSLGGTGGYTGELFF
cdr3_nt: TGTGCCAGCAGCTTAGGAGGCACAGGGGGCTACACCGGGGAGCTGTTTTTT

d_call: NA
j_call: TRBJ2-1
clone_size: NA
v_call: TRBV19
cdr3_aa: CASSLLSSYNEQFF
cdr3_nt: TGTGCCAGTAGTTTGTTGAGCTCCTACAATGAGCAGTTCTTC

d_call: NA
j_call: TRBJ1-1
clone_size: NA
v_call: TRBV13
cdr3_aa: CASSLGAVNTEAFF
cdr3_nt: TGTGCCAGCAGCTTAGGGGCAGTGAACACTGAAGCTTTCTTT

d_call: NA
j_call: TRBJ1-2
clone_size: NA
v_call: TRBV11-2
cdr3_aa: CASSSSQHANYGYTF
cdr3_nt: TGTGCCAGCAGTTCATCCCAACACGCTAACTATGGCTACACCTTC

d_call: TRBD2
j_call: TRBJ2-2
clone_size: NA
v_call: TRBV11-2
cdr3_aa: CASSLERIRGVGTGELFF
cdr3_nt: TGTGCCAGCAGCTTGGAGCGAATTCGGGGGGTTGGAACCGGGGAGCTGTTTTTT

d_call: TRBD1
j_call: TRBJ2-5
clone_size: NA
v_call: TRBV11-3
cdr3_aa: CASSSWGQEETQYF
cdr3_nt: TGTGCCAGCAGCTCATGGGGACAGGAAGAGACCCAGTACTTC

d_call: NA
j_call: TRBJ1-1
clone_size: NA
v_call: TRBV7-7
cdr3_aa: CASSSLQGDNTEAFF
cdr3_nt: TGTGCCAGCAGCTCGTTACAGGGCGATAACACTGAAGCTTTCTTT

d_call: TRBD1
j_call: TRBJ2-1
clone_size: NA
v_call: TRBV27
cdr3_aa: CASSFPGQGEEQFF
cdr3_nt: TGTGCCAGCAGTTTCCCGGGACAGGGGGAAGAGCAGTTCTTC

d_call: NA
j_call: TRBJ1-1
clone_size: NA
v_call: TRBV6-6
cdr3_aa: CASLLGGHTEAFF
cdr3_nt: TGTGCCAGTCTGCTCGGGGGGCACACTGAAGCTTTCTTT

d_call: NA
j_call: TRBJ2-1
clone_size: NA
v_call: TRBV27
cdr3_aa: CAAGSTSNEQFF
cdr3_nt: TGCGCCGCCGGGAGTACATCCAATGAGCAGTTCTTC

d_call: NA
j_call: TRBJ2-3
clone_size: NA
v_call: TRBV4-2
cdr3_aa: CASSPIGGGPSDTQYF
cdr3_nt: TGTGCCAGCAGCCCCATAGGGGGAGGGCCGTCAGATACGCAGTATTTT

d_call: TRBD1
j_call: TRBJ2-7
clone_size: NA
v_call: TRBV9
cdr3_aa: CASSARDSYYEQYF
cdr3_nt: TGTGCCAGCAGCGCCCGGGACAGCTACTACGAGCAGTACTTC

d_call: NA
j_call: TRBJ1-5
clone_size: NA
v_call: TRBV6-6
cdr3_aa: CASSYVTYQPQHF
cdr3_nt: TGTGCCAGCAGTTACGTCACTTATCAGCCCCAGCATTTT

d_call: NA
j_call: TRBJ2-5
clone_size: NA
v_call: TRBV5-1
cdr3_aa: CASSLSGQETQYF
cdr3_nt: TGCGCCAGCAGCTTATCCGGCCAAGAGACCCAGTACTTC

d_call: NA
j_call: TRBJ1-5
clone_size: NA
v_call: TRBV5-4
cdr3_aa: CASSRWGGNQPQHF
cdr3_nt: TGTGCCAGCAGTCGGTGGGGAGGCAATCAGCCCCAGCATTTT

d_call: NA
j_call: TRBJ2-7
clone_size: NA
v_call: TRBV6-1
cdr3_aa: CASSSGKGYEQYF
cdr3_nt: TGTGCCAGCAGTTCAGGGAAGGGTTACGAGCAGTACTTC